This T cell receptor beta chain was sequenced during a study of T cells in Graves' hyperthyroidism and ophthalmopathy (dated by TCRdb to the late 2010s). About the full investigation: Peripheral blood samples were taken at the time of initial diagnosis, prior to any treatment. TCR V-J signatures able to tell the groups apart were searched for in a discovery cohort of 95 or so patients, of whom more than 40 had Graves' ophthalmopathy and roughly 59 had stable Graves' hyperthyroidism. Prospective prediction of ophthalmopathy was tested in an independent validation cohort of approximately 19 hyperthyroidism patients and some 17 patients who later progressed to ophthalmopathy. The 90 to 100 discovery patients were randomly divided into training and test sets at a 7:3 ratio. The study also compared thyroid tissue and blood T-cell repertoires from several Graves' hyperthyroidism patients. Once sampling was done, hyperthyroidism patients were given methimazole at a starting dose of 30 mg daily, whereas ophthalmopathy patients were given high-dose intravenous methylprednisolone. According to the paper, TCR Vbeta CDR3 sequencing was carried out on 120 to 150 peripheral blood samples, which came from fewer than 50 ophthalmopathy, under 85 hyperthyroidism and some 17 progressor patients.

A patient counted as having stable Graves' hyperthyroidism if no progression to ophthalmopathy occurred over 18 months of follow-up. Hyperthyroidism patients were newly diagnosed, with disease duration under 2 months, and aged 18 to 65 years. Any patient with an uncontrolled infection, another autoimmune disease, pregnancy or lactation was excluded. Diagnoses relied on clinical symptoms, serum thyroxine and TRAb, thyroid ultrasound and orbital computed tomography. PBMCs were separated from approximately 9.9 ml of fresh peripheral blood using Ficoll-Paque density gradient centrifugation. Total RNA was extracted using Trizol reagent, and RNA quality was assessed on an Agilent 2100 Bioanalyzer. Results the study describes overall, beyond this receptor: Sample size was not statistically predetermined, and investigators were not blinded to group allocation. In validation, progression to ophthalmopathy was predicted by the model with almost 71% sensitivity and 72% to 85% specificity, a median of roughly 6.4 months before onset. Blood samples also contained most of the expanded thyroid clonotypes (frequency above 0.001), which suggests that blood repertoires may reflect thyroid immune responses. In cross-validation, a model built on a 13 V-J signature told ophthalmopathy apart from stable hyperthyroidism with under 90% sensitivity and around 83% specificity, and in testing the same model reached 80%/75%.

With regard to this clonotype: Its antigen has not been determined. The record has no base qualities; no much larger clone is one base away.

TCR beta CDR3 regions were amplified from RNA transcripts. For the first round of RT-PCR on the TCR CDR3, the HTBI primer set was used together with the Qiagen OneStep RT-PCR kit. Libraries were constructed in a second round of multiplex PCR, after which size selection and purification were performed. Paired-end sequencing of the libraries was performed with 100 bp reads on an Illumina HiSeq2000. The authors' analysis ran thus. SOAPnuke was used to process the raw data, with reads discarded if the reads contained adapters or uncalled bases, had a mean Phred below 15, or lacked an exact constant-primer or identifier match. High-quality paired reads were merged with COPE v1.2.5, and unique nucleotide sequences were defined as clonotypes. MiTCR v1.1 was used to align clonotypes to the IMGT TRBV, TRBD and TRBJ reference segments. Analysis was restricted to V-J combinations with a frequency above 0.0001, which covered 98% to 99.2% of repertoires. A TCS score was defined as the ratio of F50 (clonal expansion) to E x V (chaos), with BLOSUM62-based TCRdist applied between CDR3 peptides within each V-J. Welch's t-statistics and random forest reduced 500 to 650 V-J features to 13, which were used in a naive Bayes classifier (R e1071). TCRdb's own reprocessing of the public reads used fastp at Q25 and MiXCR and kept productive beta chains. Duplicate CDR3 protein sequences are folded into a single record with the most common DNA and genes. The V and J calls and clone size come from TCRdb's table, not from the authors' own analysis. The sample table records about 420,000 distinct CDR3 sequences; about a sixth of these occur just once. The ten largest clones take up 7.5% to 8% of the sample.

From the cysteine through the phenylalanine, the CDR3 covers 17 amino acids. The retained sequence is limited to the CDR3, 51 bases, with the frame set at the first base. The V and J ends are trimmed by 6 bases and 3 bases, leaving 22 bases between them. The germline V gene yields MNHEY for CDR1 and SVGEGT for CDR2. This sequence originates from a woman aged 18-29 years with Graves' hyperthyroidism. The chain joins TRBV6-2 or TRBV6-3 to TRBJ2-3; a weak D assignment points to TRBD2 (7 bases agree). Material for sequencing was blood. The sequence in DNA is TGTGCCAGCAGATTGGGGGGGGGCGGGGGCTGGACAGATACGCAGTATTTT. This codes for CASRLGGGGGWTDTQYF.